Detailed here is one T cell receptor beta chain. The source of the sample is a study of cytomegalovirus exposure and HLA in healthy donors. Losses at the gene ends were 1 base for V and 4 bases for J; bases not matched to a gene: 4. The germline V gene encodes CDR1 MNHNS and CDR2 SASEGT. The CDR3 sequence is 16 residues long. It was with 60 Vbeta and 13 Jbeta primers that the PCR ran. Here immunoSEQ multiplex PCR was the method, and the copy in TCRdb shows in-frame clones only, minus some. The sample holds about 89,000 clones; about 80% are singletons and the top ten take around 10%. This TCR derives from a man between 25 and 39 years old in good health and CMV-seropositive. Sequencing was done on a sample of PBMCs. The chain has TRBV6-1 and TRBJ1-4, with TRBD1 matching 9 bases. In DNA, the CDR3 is TGTGCCAGCAGTGAAGAGGCGGGACAGGGTAATGAAAAACTGTTTTTT. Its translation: CASSEEAGQGNEKLFF.